A selection of T cell receptor beta chains follows, all from one sample in a study of immune cell composition in non-small cell lung cancer. Produced via immunoSEQ multiplex PCR; TCRdb's table is partial and in-frame only. This table has 4,800 or so clones, approximately 80% appearing once. Sequencing was performed on lung tumor tissue. The source is a human donor with non-small cell lung cancer. The CDR3 runs from the conserved cysteine through the conserved F or W. The D gene is left open where the match is weak. Expanded clones are given a class, and other clones once, few, many or no size at all.

J	V	D	size	DNA	CDR3
TRBJ1-1	TRBV5-4	TRBD1	NA	TGTGCCAGCAGCCCGACAGGGGCCCTAGACTTGAACACTGAAGCTTTCTTT	CASSPTGALDLNTEAFF
TRBJ1-2	TRBV4-3	NA	NA	TGCGCCAGCAGCCAGACACGGGGAGAGTTTGGCTACACCTTC	CASSQTRGEFGYTF
TRBJ1-2	TRBV7-9	TRBD1	few	TGTGCCAGCAGCCCATACTCCGGGACAGTAGATCCTAACTATGGCTACACCTTC	CASSPYSGTVDPNYGYTF
TRBJ1-2	TRBV7-9	TRBD1	NA	TGTGCCAGCAGCTCCGTGGACAGGGGGAACTATGGCTACACCTTC	CASSSVDRGNYGYTF
TRBJ2-2	TRBV2	NA	NA	TGTGCCAGCAGTAGCAGGGCCACCGGGGAGCTGTTTTTT	CASSSRATGELFF
TRBJ1-4	TRBV18	TRBD1	NA	TGTGCCAGCTCACCACCGGGACAGAATGAAAAACTGTTTTTT	CASSPPGQNEKLFF
TRBJ1-2	TRBV10-2	TRBD1	NA	TGCGCCAGCAGTGGTTCGGCAGGGGGTTCTGGCTACACCTTC	CASSGSAGGSGYTF
TRBJ1-6	TRBV2	NA	NA	TGTGCCAGCGGACAGACGAATTCACCCCTCCACTTT	CASGQTNSPLHF
TRBJ2-7	TRBV27	NA	NA	TGTGCCAGCAGTTTTCGGGCTAGCAACCACGAGCAGTACTTC	CASSFRASNHEQYF
TRBJ2-5	TRBV19	NA	NA	TGTGCCAGTAGTATAGGTACCGGAGAGACCCAGTACTTC	CASSIGTGETQYF
TRBJ1-2	TRBV27	NA	NA	TGTGCCAGCAGTCCCCAGGAGGGTAACTATGGCTACACCTTC	CASSPQEGNYGYTF
TRBJ2-5	TRBV4-1	NA	medium-sized	TGCGCCAGCAGCCAAGATGCAGTTATTAAGACCCAGTACTTC	CASSQDAVIKTQYF
TRBJ2-1	TRBV25-1	NA	NA	TGTGCCAGCAGTGACGGGACACTTTACAATGAGCAGTTCTTC	CASSDGTLYNEQFF
TRBJ2-7	TRBV11-2	NA	NA	TGTGCCAGCAGCTTAGATTTGGCCAACGAGCAGTACTTC	CASSLDLANEQYF
TRBJ1-3	TRBV6-1	NA	NA	TGTGCCAGCAGTGAACAGGGCCTGGGGGGTGCCACCATATATTTT	CASSEQGLGGATIYF
TRBJ1-1	TRBV18	TRBD1	once	TGTGCCAGCTCATTCGGACAGGACACTGAAGCTTTCTTT	CASSFGQDTEAFF
TRBJ2-7	TRBV6-1	NA	NA	TGTGCCAGCAGACAGGGCAGTCACGAGCAGTACTTC	CASRQGSHEQYF